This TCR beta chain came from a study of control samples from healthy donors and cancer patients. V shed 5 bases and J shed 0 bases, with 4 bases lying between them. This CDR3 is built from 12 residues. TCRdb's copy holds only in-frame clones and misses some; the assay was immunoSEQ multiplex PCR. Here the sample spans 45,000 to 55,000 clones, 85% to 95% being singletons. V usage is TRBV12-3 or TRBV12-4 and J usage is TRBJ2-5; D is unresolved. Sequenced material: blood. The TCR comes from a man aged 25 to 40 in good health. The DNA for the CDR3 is TGTGCCAGCAGTGGGGACCAAGAGACCCAGTACTTC. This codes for CASSGDQETQYF.